The 5 T cell receptor beta chains below were found in one sample sequenced in a study of cytomegalovirus exposure and HLA in healthy donors (dated by TCRdb to 2015 to 2018). Library construction relied on the immunoSEQ multiplex PCR assay. The multiplex PCR relied on a mix of 60 forward primers for TCR Vbeta segments and 13 reverse primers for TCR Jbeta segments. The immuneACCESS repertoire file appears here via TCRdb, limited to in-frame rearrangements. These files lack a portion of the clones; in checked studies, under half of the deficit traces to unresolved V genes, and the cause of the others is not known. Within this sample are over 130,000 clones, with about 80% of them counted one time only. About 1.5% of the sample belongs to the ten largest clones. The specimen was PBMCs. Receptor source: a young man in good health and CMV-seropositive.

The V call is TRBV28, the J call TRBJ2-2; the match to TRBD2 covers 7 bases. The CDR3 runs 15 residues. Trimming took 8 bases from V and 5 from J; bases not matched to a gene: 11. Germline V gene sequence: CDR1 MDHEN, CDR2 SYDVKM. The CDR3 region has the DNA TGTGCCAGCTATAGCCGGGGGGTCATAACCGGGGAGCTGTTTTTT. This translates into CASYSRGVITGELFF. The full variable domain, completed using reference TRBV28 and TRBJ2-2, is DVKVTQSSRYLVKRTGEKVFLECVQDMDHENMFWYRQDPGLGLRLIYFSYDVKMKEKGDIPEGYSVSREKKERFSLILESASTNQTSMYLCASYSRGVITGELFFGEGSRLTVL.

In nucleotides, the CDR3 is TGTGCCAGCAGTTATACCCTAACCCTCCACTTT. Its translation: CASSYTLTLHF. The rearrangement links TRBV6-6 to TRBJ1-6; the D is unclear. The CDR3 is 11 residues long. V was cut by 3 bases and J by 14 bases, with 8 bases left in between. The germline V gene encodes CDR1 MNHNY and CDR2 SVGAGI (reference sequence).

The V call is TRBV5-1, the J call TRBJ2-3, with 11 bases identical to TRBD1. The CDR3 totals 15 residues. Germline CDR1 reads SGHRS; CDR2 reads YFSETQ. Trimming at V came to 4 bases and at J to 5 bases, leaving 6 bases not matched to a gene. CDR3 amino acids: CASSRPGTGGDTQYF. The CDR3 DNA is TGCGCCAGCAGCCGTCCGGGGACAGGGGGAGATACGCAGTATTTT.

This clone was detected only once. The chain employs TRBV28 and TRBJ1-1; maybe TRBD1 (5 bases). The V and J ends lost 1 base and 5 bases respectively, with 11 bases between them. Germline loops: CDR1 MDHEN, CDR2 SYDVKM. The CDR3 runs 14 residues. Here the CDR3 DNA reads TGTGCCAGCAGTTTATCAGGGCTGACGACTGAAGCTTTCTTT. Translated: CASSLSGLTTEAFF.

This clone has only one observation. The chain combines TRBV15 with TRBJ2-3; D may be TRBD1 (5 bases). Trimming left V 1 base short and J 2 bases short, with 7 bases between. Germline CDR1 LNHNV, CDR2 YYDKDF (reference sequence). The CDR3 has 14 amino acids. The CDR3 DNA reads as TGTGCCACCAGCAGAGGACAGTACACAGATACGCAGTATTTT. It codes for CATSRGQYTDTQYF. The full variable domain, with the rest looked up from reference TRBV15 and TRBJ2-3, is DAMVIQNPRYQVTQFGKPVTLSCSQTLNHNVMYWYQQKSSQAPKLLFHYYDKDFNNEADTPDNFQSRRPNTSFCFLDIRSPGLGDTAMYLCATSRGQYTDTQYFGPGTRLTVL.